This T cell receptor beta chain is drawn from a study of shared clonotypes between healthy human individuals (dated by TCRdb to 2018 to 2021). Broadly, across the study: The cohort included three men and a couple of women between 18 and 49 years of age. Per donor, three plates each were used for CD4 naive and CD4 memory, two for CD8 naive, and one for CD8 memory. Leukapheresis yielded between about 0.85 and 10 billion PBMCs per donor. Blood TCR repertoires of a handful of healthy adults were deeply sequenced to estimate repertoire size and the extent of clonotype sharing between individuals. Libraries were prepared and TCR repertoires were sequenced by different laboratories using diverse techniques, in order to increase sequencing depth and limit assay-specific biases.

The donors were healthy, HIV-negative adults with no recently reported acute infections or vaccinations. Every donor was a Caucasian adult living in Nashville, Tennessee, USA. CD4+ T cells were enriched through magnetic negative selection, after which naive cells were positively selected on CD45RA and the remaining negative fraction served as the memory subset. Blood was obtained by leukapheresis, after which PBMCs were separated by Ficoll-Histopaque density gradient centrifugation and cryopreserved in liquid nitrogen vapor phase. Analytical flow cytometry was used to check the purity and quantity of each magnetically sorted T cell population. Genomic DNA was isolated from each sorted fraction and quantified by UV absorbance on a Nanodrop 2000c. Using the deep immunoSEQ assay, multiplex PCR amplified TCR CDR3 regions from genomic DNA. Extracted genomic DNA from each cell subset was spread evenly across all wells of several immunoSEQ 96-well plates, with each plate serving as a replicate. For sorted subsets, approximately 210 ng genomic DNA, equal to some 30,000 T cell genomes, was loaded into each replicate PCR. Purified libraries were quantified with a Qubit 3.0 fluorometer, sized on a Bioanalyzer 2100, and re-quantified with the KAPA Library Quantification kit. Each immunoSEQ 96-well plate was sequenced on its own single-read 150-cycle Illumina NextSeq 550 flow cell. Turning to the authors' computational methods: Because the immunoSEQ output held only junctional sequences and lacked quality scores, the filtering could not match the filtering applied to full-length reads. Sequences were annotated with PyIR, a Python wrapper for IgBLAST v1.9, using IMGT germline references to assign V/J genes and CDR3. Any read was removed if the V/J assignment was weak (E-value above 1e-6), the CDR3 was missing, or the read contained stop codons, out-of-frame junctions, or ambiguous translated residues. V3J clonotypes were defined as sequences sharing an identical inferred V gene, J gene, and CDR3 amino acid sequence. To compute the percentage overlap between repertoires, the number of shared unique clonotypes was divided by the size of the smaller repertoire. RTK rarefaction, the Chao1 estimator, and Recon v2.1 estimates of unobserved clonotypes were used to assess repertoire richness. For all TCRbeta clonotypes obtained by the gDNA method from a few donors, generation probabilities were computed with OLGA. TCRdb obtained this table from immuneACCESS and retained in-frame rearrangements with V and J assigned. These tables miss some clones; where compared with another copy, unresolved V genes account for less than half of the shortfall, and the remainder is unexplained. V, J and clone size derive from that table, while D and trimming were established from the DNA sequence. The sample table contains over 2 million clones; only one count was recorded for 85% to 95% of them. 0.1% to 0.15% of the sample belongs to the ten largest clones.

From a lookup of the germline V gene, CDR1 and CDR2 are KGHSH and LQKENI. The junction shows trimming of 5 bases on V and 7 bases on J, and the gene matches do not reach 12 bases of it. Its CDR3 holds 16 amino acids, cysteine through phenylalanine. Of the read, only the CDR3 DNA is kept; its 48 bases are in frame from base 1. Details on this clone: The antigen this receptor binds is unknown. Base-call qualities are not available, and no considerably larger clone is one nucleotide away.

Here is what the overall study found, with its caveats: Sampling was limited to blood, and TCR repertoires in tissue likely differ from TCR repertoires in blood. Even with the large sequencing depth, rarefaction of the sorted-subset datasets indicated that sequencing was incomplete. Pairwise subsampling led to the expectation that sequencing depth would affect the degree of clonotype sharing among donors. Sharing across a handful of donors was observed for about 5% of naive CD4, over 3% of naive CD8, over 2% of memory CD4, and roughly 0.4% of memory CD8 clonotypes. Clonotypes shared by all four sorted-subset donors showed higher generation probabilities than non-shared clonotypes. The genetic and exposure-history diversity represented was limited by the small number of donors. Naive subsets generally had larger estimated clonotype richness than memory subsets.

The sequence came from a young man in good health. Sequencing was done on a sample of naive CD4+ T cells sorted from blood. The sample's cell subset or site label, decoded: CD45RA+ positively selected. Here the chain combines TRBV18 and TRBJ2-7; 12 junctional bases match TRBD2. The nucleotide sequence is TGTGCCAGCTCATTGAGACTAGCGGGAGAATCAGGAGAGCAGTACTTC. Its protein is CASSLRLAGESGEQYF.